Sequencing of this T cell receptor beta chain was carried out in a study of CD8 T cells in Susac syndrome. On this clonotype: Its target is unknown.

General study results and limits: The authors acknowledged that the study's TCR sequencing and HLA analysis involved relatively few individuals.

The CDR3 contains 13 residues. Germline CDR1 is SGHDN and CDR2 is FVKESK. Between the trimmed V and J ends, which lost 6 bases and 3 bases, there was a span of 11 bases. RNA was extracted with the RNeasy kit, and a quantity of about 0.45 to 1 ug was reverse transcribed using random hexamers. TCRdb fed the immunoSEQ multiplex PCR reads into MiXCR, producing one record per CDR3 protein. This sample carries about 200,000 distinct CDR3 sequences, roughly 95% of them seen once, and the ten largest clones take just under 0.095%. Sequencing was performed on CD4+ T cells from PBMCs. This sequence originates from a human donor with multiple sclerosis. The chain recombines TRBV14 with TRBJ1-2; possible D gene TRBD1, 5 bases. CDR3 sequence (DNA): TGTGCCAGCAGATTATCAGGGTACTATGGCTACACCTTC. Translating gives CASRLSGYYGYTF.